This T cell receptor (beta chain) came from a study of breast tumors, draining lymph nodes, adjacent tissues. Study-level points and caveats: The data were judged consistent with most tumor T cells coming from lymph node and expanding in tumor. Tumors had less TCR diversity than lymph nodes, more than nontumor tissue.

Germline V CDR1 and CDR2: DFQATT, SNEGSKA (reference sequence). The V and J ends lost 3 bases and 3 bases respectively, with 17 bases between them. The length of the CDR3 is 15 residues. TCRdb passed the multiplex PCR reads through MiXCR, listing each CDR3 protein once. The table includes more than 9,500 distinct CDR3 sequences, approximately 55% detected once. As for this clonotype: Its antigen is still unknown.

The chain employs TRBV20-1 and TRBJ1-2, with D uncertain. Sequencing used breast tumor tissue. This TCR was sampled from a female donor with breast cancer. Some clones in this sample may be carry-over from other donors' samples. The DNA of the CDR3 is TGCAGTGCTAGGTATAACCATGACGGATACTATGGCTACACCTTC. Residues: CSARYNHDGYYGYTF.